These 24 T cell receptor beta chains were all obtained from the same sample, sequenced in a study of T cells in narcolepsy. TCRdb's table, derived via immunoSEQ multiplex PCR, lists solely in-frame clones and lacks some. The sample includes tens of thousands of clones, approximately 87% seen only once; the top ten take approximately 1.2%. The sequencing sample was made of CD45RA- memory CD4+ T cells from PBMCs. These receptors were taken from a human donor with narcolepsy.

This clone was seen a handful of times. This chain connects TRBV4-1 to TRBJ1-4; D is undetermined. This CDR3 region has 15 residues. The germline CDR1 and CDR2 sequences are MGHRA and YSYEKL. Trimming pared 4 bases from V and 3 bases from J, leaving 12 bases between. The CDR3 protein is CASSLLGQSNEKLFF. In nucleotides, the CDR3 is TGCGCCAGCAGCCTTCTAGGGCAGTCTAATGAAAAACTGTTTTTT.

V usage is TRBV6-5 and J usage is TRBJ1-2; D is possibly TRBD1 (6 bases). The CDR3 extends over 14 amino acids. Germline CDR1 is MNHEY and CDR2 is SVGAGI. V lost 0 bases and J 3 bases, leaving 8 bases between the germline ends. The CDR3 protein is CASSYSQGYYGYTF. The CDR3 DNA follows: TGTGCCAGCAGTTACTCGCAGGGGTACTATGGCTACACCTTC.

This chain connects TRBV21-1 to TRBJ2-2. TRBV21-1 is designated a pseudogene. The CDR3 length is 19 residues. CDR3 amino acids: CASSRKSKDPDTNTGELFF. In nucleotides, the CDR3 is TGTGCCAGCAGCCGGAAGAGCAAAGATCCAGATACGAACACCGGGGAGCTGTTTTTT.

The rearrangement links TRBV7-2 to TRBJ2-1, with D perhaps matching TRBD1 (7 bases). The V end lost 1 base, the J end lost 9 bases, and 19 bases lay between the germline ends. This CDR3 is 16 amino acids long. The germline gives CDR1 SGHTA, CDR2 FQGNSA. The CDR3 sequence: CASSLEGAGLKGEQFF. DNA of the CDR3: TGTGCCAGCAGCTTAGAGGGGGCGGGACTGAAGGGTGAGCAGTTCTTC.

The chain joins TRBV28 to TRBJ1-2; D gene uncertain. The V and J ends lost 3 bases and 8 bases respectively, with 13 bases between them. The germline CDR1 and CDR2 sequences are MDHEN and SYDVKM. This CDR3 comprises 13 residues. The CDR3 coding sequence is TGTGCCAGCAGTTTGGGCAGTCCCTCGGGCTACACCTTC. Its protein product is CASSLGSPSGYTF.

The chain employs TRBV7-6 and TRBJ1-1; possible D gene TRBD1, 5 bases. CDR3 length: 14 residues. Germline assignment: CDR1 SGHVS and CDR2 FNYEAQ. V was shortened by 1 base and J by 4 bases, with 10 bases between the two germline ends. Written as DNA, the CDR3 is TGTGCCAGCAGCTTAGGAAGGGGTACCACTGAAGCTTTCTTT. Translating gives CASSLGRGTTEAFF.

This sequence joins TRBV7-2 and TRBJ1-1; D gene uncertain. The CDR3 runs to 13 residues. From germline, CDR1 is SGHTA and CDR2 FQGNSA. V dropped 5 bases and J dropped 7 bases, with 14 bases sitting between them. The CDR3 region is CASSPGKGGEAFF. As DNA, the CDR3 is TGTGCCAGCAGCCCGGGGAAGGGCGGTGAAGCTTTCTTT.

Only one count was recorded for this clone. The chain combines TRBV15 with TRBJ1-1; 7 nucleotides line up with TRBD1. The V and J ends lost 5 bases and 0 bases, in that order; junction bases with no gene match: 9. CDR3 size: 16 residues. Looked up from germline, CDR1 is LNHNV and CDR2 is YYDKDF (reference sequence). CDR3 in DNA: TGTGCCACCAGCGGGAAACCGGGACAGATGAACACTGAAGCTTTCTTT. Encoded protein: CATSGKPGQMNTEAFF.

The gene calls are TRBV7-9 and TRBJ2-7; D not certain. Trimming left V 4 bases short and J 3 bases short, with 10 bases between. Germline-derived CDR1 and CDR2 are SEHNR and FQNEAQ (reference sequence). The CDR3 contains 13 residues. CDR3 DNA sequence: TGTGCCAGCAGCTGGAGCATTGACTACGAGCAGTACTTC. Residues: CASSWSIDYEQYF.

The CDR3 coding sequence is TGTGCCAGCAGCGTGTTGCGGGGGGGCCCCACCGGGGAGCTGTTTTTT. This translates into CASSVLRGGPTGELFF. The rearrangement joins TRBV9 to TRBJ2-2, with 9 positions matching TRBD2. Germline V gene data show CDR1 as SGDLS and CDR2 as YYNGEE. The junction had 6 bases not matched to a gene; V was cut back by 2 bases and J by 4 bases. This CDR3 spans 16 amino acids.

The rearrangement joins TRBV7-9 to TRBJ2-7, with D possibly being TRBD1 or TRBD2 (5 bases each). Germline CDR1 is SEHNR and CDR2 is FQNEAQ (reference sequence). V was trimmed by 1 base and J by 2 bases, leaving 9 bases between them. There are 14 residues in the CDR3. As DNA, the CDR3 is TGTGCCAGCAGCTTAGGAGGGGCGACCTACGAGCAGTACTTC. This sequence encodes CASSLGGATYEQYF.

This clone came up a few times. V usage is TRBV6-1 and J usage is TRBJ2-1; D not certain. CDR1 and CDR2 (germline): MNHNS, SASEGT. The CDR3 is 11 amino acids. DNA of the CDR3: TGTGCTTCAGCGTTTGACAATGAGCAGTTCTTC. It encodes CASAFDNEQFF.

V is TRBV19 and J is TRBJ2-2; D gene uncertain. CDR3 size: 15 residues. Trimming removed 4 bases at V and 1 base at J, with 10 bases between. CDR1 and CDR2 from the germline V gene are LNHDA and SQIVND (reference sequence). CDR3: CASSNGQMNTGELFF. CDR3 in DNA: TGTGCCAGTAGTAACGGGCAGATGAACACCGGGGAGCTGTTTTTT.

This chain uses TRBV6-5 with TRBJ1-2; unclear D gene. Per the germline V gene, CDR1 is MNHEY and CDR2 is SVGAGI. Trimming stripped 2 bases from V and 0 bases from J, with 10 bases between. The CDR3 spans 15 residues. CDR3 in DNA: TGTGCCAGCAGTTACGCGCACGAAACTAACTATGGCTACACCTTC. It translates to CASSYAHETNYGYTF.

The chain joins TRBV6-5 to TRBJ2-5; D remains ambiguous. Trimming took off 2 bases at V and 2 bases at J, with 9 bases between the two ends. Germline lookup yields CDR1 MNHEY and CDR2 SVGAGI. The CDR3 runs to 14 residues. The CDR3 coding sequence is TGTGCCAGCAGTTACCAGAGTTGGCAAGAGACCCAGTACTTC. This codes for CASSYQSWQETQYF.

This clone was seen only once. V gene TRBV28 combines with J gene TRBJ2-7, with D hard to call. Germline assignment: CDR1 MDHEN and CDR2 SYDVKM. The CDR3 is 12 residues long. The germline V and J ends were trimmed by 5 bases and 2 bases, with 7 bases remaining between them. The CDR3 is CASSLITYEQYF. The DNA of the CDR3 is TGTGCCAGCAGTCTCATCACCTACGAGCAGTACTTC.

V is TRBV18 and J is TRBJ1-4, with D perhaps TRBD1 (5 bases). CDR1 is KGHSH, CDR2 LQKENI, per germline. This CDR3 region has 13 residues. V lost 4 bases, J lost 6 bases, and 9 bases lay in between. The CDR3: CASSRDSHEKLFF. DNA for the CDR3: TGTGCCAGCTCACGGGACTCTCATGAAAAACTGTTTTTT.

V is TRBV6-1 and J is TRBJ2-7, with D unclear. V lost 1 base and J 1 base, leaving 8 bases between the germline ends. CDR3 length: 14 amino acids. Germline values: CDR1 MNHNS, CDR2 SASEGT. CDR3 sequence: CASSEGVGSYEQYF. As DNA, the CDR3 is TGTGCCAGCAGTGAAGGGGTCGGTTCCTACGAGCAGTACTTC.

This clone was recorded once. Written as DNA, the CDR3 is TGTGCCAGCAGCGCGGGGGGGACTAGCGGGGAGAGGGATACGCAGTATTTT. This gives the protein CASSAGGTSGERDTQYF. V and J are TRBV7-8 and TRBJ2-3; 13 nucleotides match TRBD2. The J segment lost 6 bases and the V segment lost 5 bases, leaving 11 bases of the junction unmatched. Germline V gene lookup returns CDR1 SGHVS and CDR2 FQNEAQ. This CDR3 has 17 amino acids.

A single count supports this clone. The V and J genes are TRBV4-3 and TRBJ2-2; D tentatively reads TRBD1 or TRBD2 (6 bases each). Trimming left V 1 base short and J 1 base short, with 10 bases between. The CDR3 covers 16 residues. Germline CDR1 and CDR2: LGHNA and YSLEER. The chain's CDR3 is CASSQGGAGNTGELFF. CDR3 DNA sequence: TGCGCCAGCAGCCAAGGGGGGGCGGGGAACACCGGGGAGCTGTTTTTT.

This clone was counted once. The rearrangement links TRBV9 to TRBJ2-6, with D hard to call. This CDR3 is 14 amino acids long. The germline V and J ends were trimmed by 5 bases and 0 bases, with 6 bases remaining between them. Germline V gene data show CDR1 as SGDLS and CDR2 as YYNGEE. The DNA of the CDR3 is TGTGCCAGCAGTGTAAGCTCTGGGGCCAACGTCCTGACTTTC. Its protein is CASSVSSGANVLTF. The full variable domain, completed using reference TRBV9 and TRBJ2-6, is DSGVTQTPKHLITATGQRVTLRCSPRSGDLSVYWYQQSLDQGLQFLIQYYNGEERAKGNILERFSAQQFPDLHSELNLSSLELGDSALYFCASSVSSGANVLTFGAGSRLTVL.

The chain joins TRBV25-1 to TRBJ2-6; 12 bases match TRBD1. V trimming: 7 bases; J trimming: 4 bases; junction bases outside the gene matches: 8. There are 17 residues in the CDR3. The germline V gene encodes CDR1 MGHDK and CDR2 SYGVNS. The chain's CDR3 is CASNGGQGAKGANVLTF. The CDR3 DNA reads as TGTGCCAGCAATGGGGGACAGGGGGCAAAAGGGGCCAACGTCCTGACTTTC.

V usage is TRBV6-5 and J usage is TRBJ2-4; TRBD1 is a possible D gene (5 bases). V lost 0 bases, J lost 11 bases, and 11 bases lay in between. The CDR3 length is 13 residues. The germline V gene has CDR1 MNHEY and CDR2 SVGAGI. CDR3 DNA sequence: TGTGCCAGCAGTTACTCGTCCAGGGTGGTTCAGTACTTC. Translated: CASSYSSRVVQYF.

Regarding this clone: Within the sample, other DNA sequences also encode this same CDR3. This chain connects TRBV9 to TRBJ2-3; 10 positions agree with TRBD2. The CDR3 runs 16 residues. With V trimmed by 4 bases and J by 0 bases, 5 bases remained unmatched. Looked up from germline, CDR1 is SGDLS and CDR2 is YYNGEE. The CDR3 sequence is CASSQLAGLSTDTQYF. As DNA, the CDR3 is TGTGCCAGCAGCCAACTAGCGGGGCTTAGCACAGATACGCAGTATTTT. The full variable domain, with the rest looked up from reference TRBV9 and TRBJ2-3, is DSGVTQTPKHLITATGQRVTLRCSPRSGDLSVYWYQQSLDQGLQFLIQYYNGEERAKGNILERFSAQQFPDLHSELNLSSLELGDSALYFCASSQLAGLSTDTQYFGPGTRLTVL.